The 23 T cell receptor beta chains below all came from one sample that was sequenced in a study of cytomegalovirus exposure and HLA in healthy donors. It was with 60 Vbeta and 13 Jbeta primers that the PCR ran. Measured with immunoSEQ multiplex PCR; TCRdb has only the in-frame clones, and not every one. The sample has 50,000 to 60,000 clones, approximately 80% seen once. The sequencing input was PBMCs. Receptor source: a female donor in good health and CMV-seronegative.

The CDR3 DNA sequence: TGCGCCAGCAGCTTGGCGGCGGGGGCGCTAGCCAAAAACATTCAGTACTTC. Its protein product is CASSLAAGALAKNIQYF. This chain connects TRBV5-1 to TRBJ2-4; D is perhaps TRBD2 (7 bases). CDR3 size: 17 residues. V dropped 0 bases and J dropped 0 bases, with 13 bases sitting between them. Germline V CDR1 and CDR2: SGHRS, YFSETQ.

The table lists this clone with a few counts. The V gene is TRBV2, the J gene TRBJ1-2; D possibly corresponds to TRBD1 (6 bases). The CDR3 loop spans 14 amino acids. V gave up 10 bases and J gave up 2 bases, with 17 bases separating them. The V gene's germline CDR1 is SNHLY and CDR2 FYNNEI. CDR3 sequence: CATNRDNLNYGYTF. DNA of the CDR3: TGTGCCACCAACCGGGACAACCTAAACTATGGCTACACCTTC.

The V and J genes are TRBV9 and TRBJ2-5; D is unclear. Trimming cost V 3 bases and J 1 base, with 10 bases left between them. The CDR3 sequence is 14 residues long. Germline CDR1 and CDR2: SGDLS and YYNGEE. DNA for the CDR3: TGTGCCAGCAGCGGGCCTCCATCCCAAGAGACCCAGTACTTC. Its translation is CASSGPPSQETQYF.

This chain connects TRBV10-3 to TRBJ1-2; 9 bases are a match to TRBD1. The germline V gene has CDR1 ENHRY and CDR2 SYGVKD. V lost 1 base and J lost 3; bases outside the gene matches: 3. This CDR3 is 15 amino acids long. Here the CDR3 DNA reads TGTGCCATCAGTGAGTGGACAGGGGCACACTATGGCTACACCTTC. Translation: CAISEWTGAHYGYTF.

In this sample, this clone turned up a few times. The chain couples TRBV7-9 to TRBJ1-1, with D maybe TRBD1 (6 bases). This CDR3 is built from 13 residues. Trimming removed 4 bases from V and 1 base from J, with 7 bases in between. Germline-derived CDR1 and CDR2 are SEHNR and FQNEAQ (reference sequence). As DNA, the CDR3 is TGTGCCAGCAGCTGGGACACGAACACTGAAGCTTTCTTT. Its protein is CASSWDTNTEAFF.

The CDR3 sequence: CASSLRDPDSLRYEQYF. CDR3 DNA: TGTGCCAGCAGCTTACGCGATCCGGACAGCCTGCGTTACGAGCAGTACTTC. V is TRBV7-9 and J is TRBJ2-7; perhaps TRBD1 as D (6 bases). Germline CDR1 reads SEHNR; CDR2 reads FQNEAQ (reference sequence). This CDR3 comprises 17 residues. The V gene lost 2 bases and the J gene lost 4 bases, with 21 bases spanning the gap.

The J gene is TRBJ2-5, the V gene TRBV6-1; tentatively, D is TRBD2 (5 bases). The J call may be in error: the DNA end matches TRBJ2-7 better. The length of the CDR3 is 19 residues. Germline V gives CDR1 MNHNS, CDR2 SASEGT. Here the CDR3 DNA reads TGTGCCAGCAGTGAAAGGGTGGCAGGAGGAACATCATTCTCCTACGAGCAGTACTTC. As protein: CASSERVAGGTSFSYEQYF.

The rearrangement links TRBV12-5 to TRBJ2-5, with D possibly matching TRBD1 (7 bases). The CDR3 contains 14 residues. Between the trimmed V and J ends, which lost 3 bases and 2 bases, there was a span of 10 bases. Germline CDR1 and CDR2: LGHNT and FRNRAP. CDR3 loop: CASGFPGGQETQYF. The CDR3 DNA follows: TGTGCTAGTGGTTTCCCAGGGGGGCAAGAGACCCAGTACTTC.

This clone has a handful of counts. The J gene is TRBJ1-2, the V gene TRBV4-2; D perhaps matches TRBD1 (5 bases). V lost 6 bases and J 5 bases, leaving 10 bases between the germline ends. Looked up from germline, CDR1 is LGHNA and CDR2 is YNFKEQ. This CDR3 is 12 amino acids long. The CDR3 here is CASRDGGYGYTF. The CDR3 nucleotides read TGTGCCAGCAGGGACGGGGGATATGGCTACACCTTC.

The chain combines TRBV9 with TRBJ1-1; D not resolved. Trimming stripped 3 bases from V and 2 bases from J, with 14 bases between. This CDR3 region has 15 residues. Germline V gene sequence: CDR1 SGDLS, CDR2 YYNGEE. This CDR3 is CASSGRSRGNTEAFF. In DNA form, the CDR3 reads TGTGCCAGCAGCGGGCGGAGCCGAGGAAACACTGAAGCTTTCTTT.

Written as DNA, the CDR3 is TGTGCCAGCAGTGGCCCCCCGACAGTTCAGGGCTACACCTTC. Protein: CASSGPPTVQGYTF. The chain joins TRBV25-1 to TRBJ1-2; possible D gene TRBD1, 5 bases. Trimming removed 4 bases from V and 8 bases from J, with 17 bases in between. The CDR3 covers 14 residues. Germline CDR1 and CDR2: MGHDK and SYGVNS.

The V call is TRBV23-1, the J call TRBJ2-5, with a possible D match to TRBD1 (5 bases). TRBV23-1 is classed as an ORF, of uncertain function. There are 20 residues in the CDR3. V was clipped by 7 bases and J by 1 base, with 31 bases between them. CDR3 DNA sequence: TGCGCCAGCACCCCACGGCCAGGGCCCCCCAAGCGTTATGCCCAAGAGACCCAGTACTTC. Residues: CASTPRPGPPKRYAQETQYF.

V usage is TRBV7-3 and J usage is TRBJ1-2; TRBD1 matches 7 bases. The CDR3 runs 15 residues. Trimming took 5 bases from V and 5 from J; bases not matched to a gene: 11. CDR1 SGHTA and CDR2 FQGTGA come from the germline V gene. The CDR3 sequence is CASSPTPTGEYGYTF. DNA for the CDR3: TGTGCCAGCAGCCCTACGCCCACAGGGGAGTATGGCTACACCTTC.

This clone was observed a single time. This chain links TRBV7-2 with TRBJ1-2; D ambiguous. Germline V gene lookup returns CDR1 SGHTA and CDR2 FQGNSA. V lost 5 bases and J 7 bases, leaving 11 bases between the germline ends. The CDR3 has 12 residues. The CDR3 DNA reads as TGTGCCAGCAGCCCTACCCATAGTGGCTACACCTTC. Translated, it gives CASSPTHSGYTF.

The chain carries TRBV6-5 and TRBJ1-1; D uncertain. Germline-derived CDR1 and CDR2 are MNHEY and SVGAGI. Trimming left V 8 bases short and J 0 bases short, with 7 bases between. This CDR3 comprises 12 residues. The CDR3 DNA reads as TGTGCCAGCGGGCCTATGAACACTGAAGCTTTCTTT. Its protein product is CASGPMNTEAFF.

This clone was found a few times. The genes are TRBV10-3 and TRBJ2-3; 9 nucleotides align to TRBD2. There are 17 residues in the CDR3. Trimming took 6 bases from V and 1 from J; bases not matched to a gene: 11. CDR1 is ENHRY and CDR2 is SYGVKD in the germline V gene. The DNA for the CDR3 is TGTGCCATCAGGAGGGCTAGCGGGGAAATTGGCACAGATACGCAGTATTTT. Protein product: CAIRRASGEIGTDTQYF.

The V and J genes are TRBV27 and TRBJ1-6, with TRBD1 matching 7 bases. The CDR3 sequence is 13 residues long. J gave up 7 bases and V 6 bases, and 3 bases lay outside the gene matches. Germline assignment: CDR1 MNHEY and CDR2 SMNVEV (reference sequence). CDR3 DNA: TGTGCCAGCAGGACAGGGCGGAATTCACCCCTCCACTTT. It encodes CASRTGRNSPLHF.

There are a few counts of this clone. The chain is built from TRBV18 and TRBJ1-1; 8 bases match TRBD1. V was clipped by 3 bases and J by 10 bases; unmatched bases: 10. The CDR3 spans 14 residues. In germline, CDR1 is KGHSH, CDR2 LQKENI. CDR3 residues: CASSPTGEGRGAFF. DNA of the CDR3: TGTGCCAGCTCACCGACAGGGGAGGGCCGAGGAGCTTTCTTT.

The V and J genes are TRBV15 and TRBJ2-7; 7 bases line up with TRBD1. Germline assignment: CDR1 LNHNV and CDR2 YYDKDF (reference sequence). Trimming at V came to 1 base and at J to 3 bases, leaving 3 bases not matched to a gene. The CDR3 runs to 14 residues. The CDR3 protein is CATSRGGDSYEQYF. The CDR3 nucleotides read TGTGCCACCAGCAGAGGAGGGGACAGCTACGAGCAGTACTTC. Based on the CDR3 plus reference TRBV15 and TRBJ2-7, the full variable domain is DAMVIQNPRYQVTQFGKPVTLSCSQTLNHNVMYWYQQKSSQAPKLLFHYYDKDFNNEADTPDNFQSRRPNTSFCFLDIRSPGLGDTAMYLCATSRGGDSYEQYFGPGTRLTVT.

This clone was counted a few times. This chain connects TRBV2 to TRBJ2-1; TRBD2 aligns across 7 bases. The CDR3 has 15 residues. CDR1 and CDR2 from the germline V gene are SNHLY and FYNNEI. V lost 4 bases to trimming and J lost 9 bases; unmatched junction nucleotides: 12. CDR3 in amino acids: CASSAEGGVGSEQFF. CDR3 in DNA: TGTGCCAGCAGTGCCGAGGGAGGGGTTGGAAGTGAGCAGTTCTTC.

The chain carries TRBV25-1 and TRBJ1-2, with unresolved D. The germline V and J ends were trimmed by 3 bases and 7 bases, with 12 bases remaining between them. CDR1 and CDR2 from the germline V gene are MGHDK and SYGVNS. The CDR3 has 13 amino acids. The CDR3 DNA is TGTGCCAGCAGTGAGGAGTGGAATGGTGGCTACACCTTC. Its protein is CASSEEWNGGYTF.

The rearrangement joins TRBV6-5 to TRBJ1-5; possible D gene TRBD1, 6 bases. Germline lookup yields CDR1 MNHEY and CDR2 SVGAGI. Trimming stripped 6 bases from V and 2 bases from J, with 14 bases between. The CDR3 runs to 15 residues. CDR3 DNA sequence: TGTGCCAGCAGAGTTACAGGGATCGGCAATCAGCCCCAGCATTTT. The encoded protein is CASRVTGIGNQPQHF.

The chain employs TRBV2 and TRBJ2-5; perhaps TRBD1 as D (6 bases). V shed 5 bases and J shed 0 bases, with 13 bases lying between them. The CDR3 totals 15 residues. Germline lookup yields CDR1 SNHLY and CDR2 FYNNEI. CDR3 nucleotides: TGTGCCAGCAGTCGGAATAGGGGGTACCAAGAGACCCAGTACTTC. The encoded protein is CASSRNRGYQETQYF.